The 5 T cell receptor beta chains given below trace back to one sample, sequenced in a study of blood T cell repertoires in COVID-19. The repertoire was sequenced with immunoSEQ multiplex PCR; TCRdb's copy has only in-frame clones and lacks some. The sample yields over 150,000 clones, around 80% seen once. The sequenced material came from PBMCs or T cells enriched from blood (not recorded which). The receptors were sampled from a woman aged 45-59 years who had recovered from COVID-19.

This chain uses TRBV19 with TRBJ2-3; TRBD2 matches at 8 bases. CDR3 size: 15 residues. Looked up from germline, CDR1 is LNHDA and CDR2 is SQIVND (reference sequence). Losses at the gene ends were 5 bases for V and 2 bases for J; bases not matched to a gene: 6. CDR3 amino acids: CASSPTSGSTDTQYF. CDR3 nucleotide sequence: TGTGCCAGTAGTCCAACTAGCGGATCCACAGATACGCAGTATTTT.

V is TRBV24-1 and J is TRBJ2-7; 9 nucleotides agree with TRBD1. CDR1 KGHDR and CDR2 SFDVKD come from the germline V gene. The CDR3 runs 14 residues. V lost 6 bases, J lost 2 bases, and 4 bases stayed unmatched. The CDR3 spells CATSRTGDTYEQYF. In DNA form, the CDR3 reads TGTGCCACCAGTCGGACAGGGGATACCTACGAGCAGTACTTC.

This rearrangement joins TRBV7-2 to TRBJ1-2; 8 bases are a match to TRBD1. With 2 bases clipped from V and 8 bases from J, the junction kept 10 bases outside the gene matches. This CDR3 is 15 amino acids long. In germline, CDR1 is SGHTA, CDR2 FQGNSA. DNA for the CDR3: TGTGCCAGCAGCTTATGGACAGGGTGGGCGTCGGGCTACACCTTC. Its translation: CASSLWTGWASGYTF.

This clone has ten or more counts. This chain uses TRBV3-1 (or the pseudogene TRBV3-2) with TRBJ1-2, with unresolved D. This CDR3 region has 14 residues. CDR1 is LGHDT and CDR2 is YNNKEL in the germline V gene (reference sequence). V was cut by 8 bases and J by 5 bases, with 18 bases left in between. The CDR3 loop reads CASGLGGSAYGYTF. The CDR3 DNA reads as TGTGCCAGCGGCCTAGGTGGCAGCGCTTATGGCTACACCTTC.

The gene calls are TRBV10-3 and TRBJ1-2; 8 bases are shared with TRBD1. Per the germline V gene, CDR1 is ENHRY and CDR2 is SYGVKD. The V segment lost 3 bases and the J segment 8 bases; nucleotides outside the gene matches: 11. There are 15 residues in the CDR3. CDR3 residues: CAISDQVQGAEGYTF. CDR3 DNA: TGTGCCATCAGTGACCAGGTGCAGGGGGCTGAAGGCTACACCTTC.